A single sample is the source of the 23 T cell receptor beta chains below, sequenced in a study of beta chain features in type 1 diabetes. These receptors' targets are unknown. The study's findings and limits: A moderate, significant TCRB CDR3 shortening appeared in type 1 diabetes across four CD4+ subsets.

Expressed TCRB transcripts were sequenced after all isolated RNA was converted to cDNA. Measured with immunoSEQ multiplex PCR; TCRdb has only the in-frame clones, and not every one. The sample consists of about 41,000 clones, approximately 70% of them appearing once. Sequencing was done on a sample of Tregs from blood. The source is a man aged 25 to 40 with type 1 diabetes. Some clones in this sample may be carry-over from other donors' samples.

This rearrangement joins TRBV7-2 to TRBJ1-1, with 9 bases aligning to TRBD1. The CDR3 spans 14 residues. V shed 5 bases, J shed 4 bases, and the junction held 5 bases outside the gene matches. Germline-derived CDR1 and CDR2 are SGHTA and FQGNSA. The CDR3: CASSRTGGGTEAFF. The CDR3, as DNA: TGTGCCAGCAGCCGAACAGGGGGCGGCACTGAAGCTTTCTTT.

The rearrangement joins TRBV11-3 to TRBJ2-7; unclear D gene. Germline CDR1 and CDR2: SGHNT and YENEEA. This CDR3 has 12 residues. Trimming left V 5 bases short and J 3 bases short, with 8 bases between. The CDR3 coding sequence is TGTGCCAGCAGCCGCAGTGGCTACGAGCAGTACTTC. As protein: CASSRSGYEQYF.

This clone was detected a few times. The rearrangement uses TRBV5-1 and TRBJ2-2; D ambiguous. This CDR3 contains 13 residues. CDR1 and CDR2 from the germline V gene are SGHRS and YFSETQ. Trimming stripped 1 base from V and 6 bases from J, with 7 bases between. The CDR3 coding sequence is TGCGCCAGCAGCTTGCTTTTGTCCGGGGAGCTGTTTTTT. Amino acids: CASSLLLSGELFF.

V is TRBV28 and J is TRBJ1-2, with D maybe TRBD1 (5 bases). CDR1 is MDHEN and CDR2 is SYDVKM in the germline V gene. This CDR3 spans 12 amino acids. Trimming left V 6 bases short and J 7 bases short, with 12 bases between. The DNA of the CDR3 is TGTGCCAGCAGGGGGCAAATTGGTGGCTACACCTTC. This gives the protein CASRGQIGGYTF.

The gene calls are TRBV7-3 and TRBJ2-3, with a weak D call TRBD2 (6 bases). Trimming removed 6 bases at V and 11 bases at J, with 15 bases between. Germline V gene data show CDR1 as SGHTA and CDR2 as FQGTGA. This CDR3 spans 12 amino acids. CDR3 sequence (DNA): TGTGCCAGCAGTTCCCCGGAGGGTGTGCAGTATTTT. Residues: CASSSPEGVQYF.

This chain links TRBV4-3 with TRBJ2-5; D possibly corresponds to TRBD2 (6 bases). Deletions cut 4 bases from V and 11 bases from J, with 23 bases between. CDR3 length: 15 amino acids. Germline lookup yields CDR1 LGHNA and CDR2 YSLEER. The CDR3 region has the DNA TGCGCCAGCAGCCTACGACTGACCGGGACTGATGTGCAGTACTTC. This sequence encodes CASSLRLTGTDVQYF.

The V call is TRBV2, the J call TRBJ1-1; D might be TRBD1 (6 bases). V lost 6 bases and J lost 1, with 15 bases in between. Germline loops: CDR1 SNHLY, CDR2 FYNNEI. This CDR3 is built from 15 residues. CDR3 region: CASSPLGAGNTEAFF. The CDR3 DNA follows: TGTGCCAGCAGCCCCCTGGGGGCCGGGAACACTGAAGCTTTCTTT.

The chain is built from TRBV7-3 and TRBJ1-5; D is uncertain. The CDR3 sequence is 13 residues long. V was trimmed by 2 bases and J by 5 bases, leaving 7 bases between them. Per the germline V gene, CDR1 is SGHTA and CDR2 is FQGTGA. Here the CDR3 reads CASSLGPDQPQHF. The CDR3 DNA follows: TGTGCCAGCAGCTTAGGGCCCGATCAGCCCCAGCATTTT. The complete variable domain, with remaining parts taken from reference TRBV7-3 and TRBJ1-5, reads GAGVSQTPSNKVTEKGKYVELRCDPISGHTALYWYRQSLGQGPEFLIYFQGTGAADDSGLPNDRFFAVRPEGSVSTLKIQRTERGDSAVYLCASSLGPDQPQHFGDGTRLSIL.

The gene calls are TRBV9 and TRBJ2-3; TRBD1 matches 9 bases. CDR3 length: 16 amino acids. Germline assignment: CDR1 SGDLS and CDR2 YYNGEE. The V segment lost 1 base and the J segment 5 bases; nucleotides outside the gene matches: 8. This CDR3 reads CASSVQTGGRGDTQYF. CDR3 DNA sequence: TGTGCCAGCAGCGTACAGACAGGGGGACGTGGAGATACGCAGTATTTT.

V gene TRBV4-1 combines with J gene TRBJ2-6; D is possibly TRBD1 (5 bases). From germline, CDR1 is MGHRA and CDR2 YSYEKL. Trimming took off 4 bases at V and 0 bases at J, with 7 bases between the two ends. This CDR3 is built from 15 residues. Here the CDR3 DNA reads TGCGCCAGCAGCCGAAGGGGCTCTGGGGCCAACGTCCTGACTTTC. Translated, it gives CASSRRGSGANVLTF.

As DNA, the CDR3 is TGTGCCATCAAATTCGGACAGGAGAATGGCTACACCTTC. Amino acids: CAIKFGQENGYTF. J is TRBJ1-2 and V is TRBV10-3; 7 bases are a match to TRBD1. This CDR3 comprises 13 residues. Germline V gene data show CDR1 as ENHRY and CDR2 as SYGVKD. V was pared by 7 bases and J by 6 bases, with 8 bases of the junction left unmatched.

The chain combines TRBV6-6 with TRBJ2-7, with 7 bases that match TRBD1. The ends lost 4 bases at V and 3 bases at J; junction bases unmatched: 9. The length of the CDR3 is 15 residues. Germline assignment: CDR1 MNHNY and CDR2 SVGAGI (reference sequence). Written as DNA, the CDR3 is TGTGCCAGCAGTTTAACACCGGGACAGAACTACGAGCAGTACTTC. Residues: CASSLTPGQNYEQYF.

The chain employs TRBV6-5 and TRBJ1-2; the D gene is possibly TRBD1 (5 bases). V was cut by 2 bases and J by 2 bases, with 12 bases left in between. Germline assignment: CDR1 MNHEY and CDR2 SVGAGI. This CDR3 has 15 residues. The CDR3, as DNA: TGTGCCAGCAGTTACAGGTGGACACGAAACTATGGCTACACCTTC. It specifies CASSYRWTRNYGYTF.

The chain employs TRBV7-2 and TRBJ2-5; possibly TRBD2 for D (6 bases). The CDR3 consists of 13 residues. Per germline, CDR1 SGHTA and CDR2 FQGNSA. V lost 3 bases and J 4 bases, leaving 9 bases between the germline ends. DNA of the CDR3: TGTGCCAGCAGCTTCCCGGGGGTAGAGACCCAGTACTTC. The encoded protein is CASSFPGVETQYF.

The J gene is TRBJ2-1, the V gene TRBV2; 10 bases line up with TRBD2. J was trimmed by 6 bases and V by 6 bases; bases with no gene match: 20. The V gene's germline CDR1 is SNHLY and CDR2 FYNNEI. The CDR3 covers 19 residues. The CDR3 here is CASRENPSLAGVAGNEQFF. The CDR3 region has the DNA TGTGCCAGCAGAGAAAATCCTTCGCTAGCGGGGGTGGCCGGCAATGAGCAGTTCTTC.

This clone was seen only a few times. V is TRBV28 and J is TRBJ2-2, with 8 bases fitting TRBD2. CDR3 length: 18 amino acids. V shed 2 bases, J shed 0 bases, and the junction held 8 bases outside the gene matches. Looked up from germline, CDR1 is MDHEN and CDR2 is SYDVKM. The DNA for the CDR3 is TGTGCCAGCAGTTTAGAGCGTAGCGGGGAAGCGAACACCGGGGAGCTGTTTTTT. It specifies CASSLERSGEANTGELFF.

The gene calls are TRBV7-3 and TRBJ2-2, with D uncertain. V gave up 2 bases and J gave up 1 base, with 5 bases separating them. This CDR3 spans 14 amino acids. The germline V gene has CDR1 SGHTA and CDR2 FQGTGA. The CDR3 DNA sequence: TGTGCCAGCAGCTTATTTCAGAACACCGGGGAGCTGTTTTTT. This gives the protein CASSLFQNTGELFF.

The chain uses TRBV2 and TRBJ1-1; the match to TRBD1 covers 9 bases. Germline CDR1 and CDR2: SNHLY and FYNNEI. J was trimmed by 0 bases and V by 8 bases; bases with no gene match: 7. The CDR3 has 15 amino acids. The CDR3 is CASAEQGAVNTEAFF. CDR3 sequence (DNA): TGTGCCAGCGCAGAACAGGGGGCGGTGAACACTGAAGCTTTCTTT.

As DNA, the CDR3 is TGTGCCAGCTCACTCGCACTAGCGAAGAGCACAGATACGCAGTATTTT. As protein: CASSLALAKSTDTQYF. The J gene is TRBJ2-3, the V gene TRBV18; 7 nucleotides line up with TRBD2. Trimming at V came to 4 bases and at J to 0 bases, leaving 7 bases not matched to a gene. The CDR3 consists of 16 residues. Per germline, CDR1 KGHSH and CDR2 LQKENI.

V usage is TRBV19 and J usage is TRBJ1-5, with 7 bases that match TRBD1. The germline V gene encodes CDR1 LNHDA and CDR2 SQIVND (reference sequence). CDR3 length: 13 residues. The DNA for the CDR3 is TGTGCAGAGGGGGCGCTTAGCAATCAGCCCCAGCATTTT. Translation gives CAEGALSNQPQHF.

This clone was counted a few times. The chain carries TRBV23-1 and TRBJ1-2; D unclear. TRBV23-1 is sorted into the ORF group, with uncertain function. V was shortened by 4 bases and J by 5 bases, with 11 bases between the two germline ends. CDR3 length: 13 residues. The CDR3 sequence: CASSLKHGYGYTF. The CDR3 DNA sequence: TGCGCCAGCAGTCTTAAACACGGGTATGGCTACACCTTC.

This sequence joins TRBV10-3 and TRBJ2-6; maybe TRBD2 (5 bases). Germline assignment: CDR1 ENHRY and CDR2 SYGVKD. The CDR3 has 16 residues. Trimming pared 6 bases from V and 0 bases from J, leaving 12 bases between. The CDR3 reads CAIRRTLASGANVLTF. CDR3 nucleotides: TGTGCCATCAGGAGGACTCTAGCCTCTGGGGCCAACGTCCTGACTTTC.

This chain joins TRBV6-1 and TRBJ2-7; TRBD1 matches 11 bases. Germline V gives CDR1 MNHNS, CDR2 SASEGT. The CDR3 runs to 15 residues. With 6 bases clipped from V and 4 bases from J, the junction kept 8 bases outside the gene matches. CDR3 in amino acids: CASRPGQGAKYEQYF. The CDR3 bases are TGTGCCAGCAGACCCGGACAGGGGGCGAAATACGAGCAGTACTTC.